The present T cell receptor (beta chain) was sequenced within a study of technical replicates of blood from several donors. Clones were read by immunoSEQ multiplex PCR, and TCRdb kept only the in-frame ones, dropping some. Among about 75,000 clones, around 97% were seen once, and the ten largest hold under 0.3%. Germline V gives CDR1 SNHLY, CDR2 FYNNEI. CDR3 length: 16 residues. Trimming removed 6 bases from V and 3 bases from J; junction bases left unmatched: 10. Material: T cells isolated from PBMCs. The rearrangement uses TRBV2 and TRBJ2-3; 9 bases match TRBD1. This sequence was found in a human donor in good health. In nucleotides, the CDR3 is TGTGCCAGCAGGCCCCGGACAGGGGTACGGACAGATACGCAGTATTTT. Its protein is CASRPRTGVRTDTQYF.